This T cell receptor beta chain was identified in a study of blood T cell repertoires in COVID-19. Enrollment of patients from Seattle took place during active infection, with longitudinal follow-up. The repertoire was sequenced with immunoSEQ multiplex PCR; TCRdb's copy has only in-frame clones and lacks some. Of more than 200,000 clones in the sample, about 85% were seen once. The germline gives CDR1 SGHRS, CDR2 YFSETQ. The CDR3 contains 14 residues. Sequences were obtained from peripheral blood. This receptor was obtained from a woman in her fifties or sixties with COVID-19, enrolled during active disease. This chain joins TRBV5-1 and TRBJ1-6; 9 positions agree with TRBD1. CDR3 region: CASHRGLENSPLHF. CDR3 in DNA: TGCGCTTCGCACAGGGGGCTGGAAAATTCACCCCTCCACTTT.